Each of the 9 T cell receptor beta chains below was sequenced from the same sample in a study of T-cell reconstitution after alpha-beta-depleted transplantation in children. For TCRbeta, the library was prepared with unique molecular identifiers. A single record per CDR3 protein comes from TCRdb applying MiXCR to the PCR reads. Of about 640,000 distinct CDR3 sequences in the sample, 13% were seen once. The sequencing here drew on PBMCs, mostly from graft donor cells, taken 360 days after TCRalphabeta/CD19-depleted stem cell transplant. The source is a male patient younger than 18 who had a stem cell transplant for acute myeloid leukemia, so the T cells may come from the graft donor.

V is TRBV10-3 and J is TRBJ2-1; 10 nucleotides line up with TRBD2. The CDR3 spans 16 residues. Germline CDR1 is ENHRY and CDR2 is SYGVKD. V dropped 0 bases and J dropped 9; count of bases not matched to a gene: 8. As DNA, the CDR3 is TGTGCCATCAGTGAGTCAAATAGCGGGAGGATTGGTGAGCAGTTCTTC. Translating it yields CAISESNSGRIGEQFF.

This clonotype has a handful of counts. J is TRBJ2-2 and V is TRBV7-2, with D possibly TRBD2 on 5 matching bases. The CDR3 totals 17 residues. Germline V gives CDR1 SGHTA, CDR2 FQGNSA. Trimming removed 3 bases at V and 3 bases at J, with 17 bases between. CDR3 amino acids: CASSFPRASIHTGELFF. In DNA, the CDR3 is TGTGCCAGCAGCTTCCCTCGCGCTAGCATTCACACCGGGGAGCTGTTTTTT. The full variable domain, in which reference TRBV7-2 and TRBJ2-2 provide the parts outside the CDR3, is GAGVSQSPSNKVTEKGKDVELRCDPISGHTALYWYRQSLGQGLEFLIYFQGNSAPDKSGLPSDRFSAERTGGSVSTLTIQRTQQEDSAVYLCASSFPRASIHTGELFFGEGSRLTVL.

This clonotype was counted ten times or more. One junction end does not reproduce the germline sequence, and a read error may be involved. The J gene is TRBJ2-7, the V gene TRBV18, with D possibly being TRBD1 (6 bases). There are 15 residues in the CDR3. From germline, CDR1 is KGHSH and CDR2 LQKENI. CDR3 nucleotides: TGTGCCAGCTCATCACCAATACAGGGAGTCTACGAGCAGTACTTC. Its translation: CASSSPIQGVYEQYF.

Sample share makes this clonotype medium-sized. This rearrangement joins TRBV29-1 to TRBJ2-1; 9 bases are shared with TRBD1. The V gene's germline CDR1 is SQVTM and CDR2 ANQGSEA. The junction had 3 bases not matched to a gene; V was cut back by 0 bases and J by 3 bases. The CDR3 extends over 15 amino acids. CDR3 nucleotide sequence: TGCAGCGTTGAAGAGGGGGACAGGGTCTACAATGAGCAGTTCTTC. Protein sequence: CSVEEGDRVYNEQFF.

The chain uses TRBV29-1 and TRBJ2-7, with D possibly matching TRBD1 (6 bases). CDR3 length: 15 amino acids. Germline values: CDR1 SQVTM, CDR2 ANQGSEA. V lost 6 bases, J lost 4 bases, and 22 bases lay in between. The CDR3 bases are TGCAGCGTGTCCGGGACACACACGGGTAGATACGAGCAGTACTTC. Protein product: CSVSGTHTGRYEQYF.

This clonotype was observed a handful of times. V usage is TRBV6-2 or TRBV6-3 and J usage is TRBJ2-1; 8 bases map to TRBD2. This CDR3 comprises 16 residues. J lost 7 bases, V lost 2 bases, and 10 bases had no gene match. Germline V gene lookup returns CDR1 MNHEY and CDR2 SVGEGT. The CDR3, as DNA: TGTGCCAGCAGTTACCGGACTAGCCGACACGGGAATGAGCAGTTCTTC. It yields the protein CASSYRTSRHGNEQFF.

This chain joins TRBV29-1 and TRBJ1-2, with a weak D call TRBD1 (5 bases). V lost 1 base to trimming and J lost 6 bases, with 12 bases between them. From germline, CDR1 is SQVTM and CDR2 ANQGSEA. The CDR3 loop spans 13 amino acids. CDR3: CSVEAAGKDGYTF. The DNA for the CDR3 is TGCAGCGTTGAAGCGGCAGGGAAGGATGGCTACACCTTC.

This clonotype was seen more than once but under ten times. The J gene is TRBJ2-1, the V gene TRBV5-1; 13 bases line up with TRBD2. The J segment lost 9 bases and the V segment lost 3 bases, leaving 6 bases of the junction unmatched. Germline assignment: CDR1 SGHRS and CDR2 YFSETQ. The CDR3 is made up of 15 amino acids. In DNA, the CDR3 is TGCGCCAGCAGCTCCGGACTAGCGGGAGTCCCTGAGCAGTTCTTC. It encodes CASSSGLAGVPEQFF.

This clonotype was detected only a few times. V is TRBV20-1 and J is TRBJ2-1; 9 nucleotides line up with TRBD2. The germline gives CDR1 DFQATT, CDR2 SNEGSKA (reference sequence). With 1 base clipped from V and 4 bases from J, the junction kept 2 bases outside the gene matches. The CDR3 sequence is 14 residues long. CDR3: CSARGTSVYNEQFF. In DNA form, the CDR3 reads TGCAGTGCTAGAGGGACTAGCGTATACAATGAGCAGTTCTTC.